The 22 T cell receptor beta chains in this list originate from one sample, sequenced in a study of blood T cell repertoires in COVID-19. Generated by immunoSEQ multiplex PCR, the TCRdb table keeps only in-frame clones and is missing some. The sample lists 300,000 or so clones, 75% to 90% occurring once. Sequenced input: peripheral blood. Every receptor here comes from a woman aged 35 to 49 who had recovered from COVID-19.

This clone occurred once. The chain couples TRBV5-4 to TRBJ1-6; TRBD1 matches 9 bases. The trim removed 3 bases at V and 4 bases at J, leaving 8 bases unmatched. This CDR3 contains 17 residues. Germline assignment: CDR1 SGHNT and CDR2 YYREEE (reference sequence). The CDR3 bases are TGTGCCAGCAGCTCCGGACAGGGGCGATTTTATAATTCACCCCTCCACTTT. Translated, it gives CASSSGQGRFYNSPLHF. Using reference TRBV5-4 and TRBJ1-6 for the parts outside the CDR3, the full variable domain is ETGVTQSPTHLIKTRGQQVTLRCSSQSGHNTVSWYQQALGQGPQFIFQYYREEENGRGNFPPRFSGLQFPNYSSELNVNALELDDSALYLCASSSGQGRFYNSPLHFGNGTRLTVT.

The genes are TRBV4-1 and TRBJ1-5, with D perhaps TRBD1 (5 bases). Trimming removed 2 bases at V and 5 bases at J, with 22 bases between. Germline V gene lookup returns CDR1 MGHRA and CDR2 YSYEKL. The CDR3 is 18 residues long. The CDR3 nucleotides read TGCGCCAGCAGCCAAACTCCCCTCCAGGGCAGGGTTGATCAGCCCCAGCATTTT. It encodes CASSQTPLQGRVDQPQHF.

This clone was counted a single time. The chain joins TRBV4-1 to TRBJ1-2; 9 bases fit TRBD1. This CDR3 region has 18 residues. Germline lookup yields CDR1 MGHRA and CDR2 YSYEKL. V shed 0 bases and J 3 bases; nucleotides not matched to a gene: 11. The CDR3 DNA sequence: TGCGCCAGCAGCCAAGATCCTCTTCGGACAGGGGTTTACTATGGCTACACCTTC. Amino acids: CASSQDPLRTGVYYGYTF.

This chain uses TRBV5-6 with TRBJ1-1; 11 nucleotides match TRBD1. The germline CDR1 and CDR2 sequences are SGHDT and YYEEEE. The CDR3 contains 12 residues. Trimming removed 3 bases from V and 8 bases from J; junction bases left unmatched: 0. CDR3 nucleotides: TGTGCCAGCAGCTGGACAGGGGGCGAAGCTTTCTTT. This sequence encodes CASSWTGGEAFF.

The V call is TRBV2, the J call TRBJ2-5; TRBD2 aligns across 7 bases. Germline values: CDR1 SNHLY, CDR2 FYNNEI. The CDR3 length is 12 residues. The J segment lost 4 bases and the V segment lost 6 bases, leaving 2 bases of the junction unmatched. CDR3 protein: CASSLAGETQYF. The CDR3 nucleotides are TGTGCCAGCAGCTTAGCGGGAGAGACCCAGTACTTC.

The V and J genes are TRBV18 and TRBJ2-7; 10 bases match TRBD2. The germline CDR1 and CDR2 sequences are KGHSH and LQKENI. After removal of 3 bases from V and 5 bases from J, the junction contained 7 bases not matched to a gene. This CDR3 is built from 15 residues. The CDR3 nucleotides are TGTGCCAGCTCACCTACACTAGCGGGGATCAACGAGCAGTACTTC. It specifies CASSPTLAGINEQYF.

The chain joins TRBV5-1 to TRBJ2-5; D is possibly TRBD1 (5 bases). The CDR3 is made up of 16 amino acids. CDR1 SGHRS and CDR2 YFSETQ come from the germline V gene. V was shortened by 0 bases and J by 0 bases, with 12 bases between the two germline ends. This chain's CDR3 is CASSLADRRYQETQYF. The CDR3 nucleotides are TGCGCCAGCAGCTTGGCCGACAGACGGTACCAAGAGACCCAGTACTTC.

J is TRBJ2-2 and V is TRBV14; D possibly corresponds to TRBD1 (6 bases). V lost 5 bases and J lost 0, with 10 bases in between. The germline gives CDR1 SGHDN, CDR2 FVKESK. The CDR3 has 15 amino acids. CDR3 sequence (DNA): TGTGCCAGCAGCGGGACACTTTCGAACACCGGGGAGCTGTTTTTT. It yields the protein CASSGTLSNTGELFF.

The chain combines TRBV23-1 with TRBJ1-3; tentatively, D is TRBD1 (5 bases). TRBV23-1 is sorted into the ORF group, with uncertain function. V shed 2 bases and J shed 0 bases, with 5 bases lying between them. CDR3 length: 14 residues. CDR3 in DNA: TGCGCCAGCAGTCAAGACAGCTCTGGAAACACCATATATTTT. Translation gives CASSQDSSGNTIYF.

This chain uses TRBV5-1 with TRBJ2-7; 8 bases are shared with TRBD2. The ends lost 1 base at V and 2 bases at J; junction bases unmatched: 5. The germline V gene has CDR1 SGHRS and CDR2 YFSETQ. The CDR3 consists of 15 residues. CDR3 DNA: TGCGCCAGCAGCTTGCTAGCGGGCCCTACCTACGAGCAGTACTTC. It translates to CASSLLAGPTYEQYF.

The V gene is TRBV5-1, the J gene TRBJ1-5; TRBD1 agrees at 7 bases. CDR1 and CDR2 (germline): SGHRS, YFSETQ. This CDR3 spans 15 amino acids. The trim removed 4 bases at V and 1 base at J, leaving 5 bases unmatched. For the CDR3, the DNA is TGCGCCAGCAGCCTCGGGACAGCCAGCAATCAGCCCCAGCATTTT. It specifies CASSLGTASNQPQHF. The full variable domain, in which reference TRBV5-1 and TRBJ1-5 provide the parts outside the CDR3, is KAGVTQTPRYLIKTRGQQVTLSCSPISGHRSVSWYQQTPGQGLQFLFEYFSETQRNKGNFPGRFSGRQFSNSRSEMNVSTLELGDSALYLCASSLGTASNQPQHFGDGTRLSIL.

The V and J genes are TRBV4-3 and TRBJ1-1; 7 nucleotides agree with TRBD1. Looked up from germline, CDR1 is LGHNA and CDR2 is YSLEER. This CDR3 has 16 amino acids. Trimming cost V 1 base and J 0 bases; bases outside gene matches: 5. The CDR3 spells CASSQGPGTVNTEAFF. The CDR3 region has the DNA TGCGCCAGCAGCCAAGGACCGGGGACAGTGAACACTGAAGCTTTCTTT.

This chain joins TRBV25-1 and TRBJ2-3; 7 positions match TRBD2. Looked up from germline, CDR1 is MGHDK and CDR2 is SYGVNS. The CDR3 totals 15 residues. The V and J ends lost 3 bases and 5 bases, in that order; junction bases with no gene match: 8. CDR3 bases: TGTGCCAGCAGTGATGTGCGGGGGTCAGGAGATACGCAGTATTTT. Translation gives CASSDVRGSGDTQYF.

The CDR3 protein is CASSQVGRDNEQFF. In nucleotides, the CDR3 is TGCGCCAGCAGCCAAGTCGGTCGGGACAATGAGCAGTTCTTC. This sequence joins TRBV4-3 and TRBJ2-1; D unresolved. Germline CDR1 is LGHNA and CDR2 is YSLEER. V was shortened by 1 base and J by 5 bases, with 9 bases between the two germline ends. This CDR3 contains 14 residues.

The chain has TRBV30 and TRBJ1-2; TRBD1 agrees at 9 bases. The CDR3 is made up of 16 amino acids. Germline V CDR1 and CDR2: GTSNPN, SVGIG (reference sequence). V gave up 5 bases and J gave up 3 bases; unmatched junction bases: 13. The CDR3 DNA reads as TGTGCCTGGGCGGGACAGGGAGGATCCAGTTACTATGGCTACACCTTC. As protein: CAWAGQGGSSYYGYTF.

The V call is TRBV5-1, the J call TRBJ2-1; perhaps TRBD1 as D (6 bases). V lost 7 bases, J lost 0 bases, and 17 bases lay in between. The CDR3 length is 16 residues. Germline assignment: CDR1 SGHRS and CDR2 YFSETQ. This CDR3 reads CASARTTGISYNEQFF. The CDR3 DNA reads TGCGCCAGCGCGCGAACTACAGGGATCTCCTACAATGAGCAGTTCTTC.

The CDR3 DNA is TGCGCCAGCAGCCAAGTTCTCTCGGAACAGGGAGTTGGCTACACCTTC. It yields the protein CASSQVLSEQGVGYTF. The V call is TRBV4-3, the J call TRBJ1-2, with D perhaps matching TRBD1 (6 bases). The CDR3 is 16 residues long. In germline, CDR1 is LGHNA, CDR2 YSLEER. V dropped 1 base and J dropped 7 bases, with 19 bases sitting between them.

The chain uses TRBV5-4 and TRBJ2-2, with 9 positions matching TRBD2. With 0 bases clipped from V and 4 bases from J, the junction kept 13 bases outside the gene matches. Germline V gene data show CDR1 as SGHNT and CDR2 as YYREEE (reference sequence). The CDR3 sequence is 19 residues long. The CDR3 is CASSLGILAGTSSTGELFF. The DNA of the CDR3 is TGTGCCAGCAGCTTGGGAATCCTGGCCGGGACTAGCAGCACCGGGGAGCTGTTTTTT.

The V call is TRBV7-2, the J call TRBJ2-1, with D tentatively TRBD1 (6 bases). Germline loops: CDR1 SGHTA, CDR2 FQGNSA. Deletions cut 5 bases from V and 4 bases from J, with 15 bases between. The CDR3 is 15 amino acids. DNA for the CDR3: TGTGCCAGCAGCCCACAGGGTTATAGGTACAATGAGCAGTTCTTC. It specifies CASSPQGYRYNEQFF.

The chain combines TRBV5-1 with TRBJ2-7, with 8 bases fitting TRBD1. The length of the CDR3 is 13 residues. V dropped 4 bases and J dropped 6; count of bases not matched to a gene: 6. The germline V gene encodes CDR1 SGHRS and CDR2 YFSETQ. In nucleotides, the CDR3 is TGCGCCAGCAGCCCGAGGACAGGGACCGAGCAGTACTTC. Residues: CASSPRTGTEQYF.

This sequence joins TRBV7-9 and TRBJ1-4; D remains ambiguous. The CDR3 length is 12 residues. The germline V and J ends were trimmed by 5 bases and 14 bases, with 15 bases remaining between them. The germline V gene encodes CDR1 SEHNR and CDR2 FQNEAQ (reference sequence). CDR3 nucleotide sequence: TGTGCCAGCAGCCCGCCCCAGGATCTTCTGTTTTTT. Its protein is CASSPPQDLLFF.

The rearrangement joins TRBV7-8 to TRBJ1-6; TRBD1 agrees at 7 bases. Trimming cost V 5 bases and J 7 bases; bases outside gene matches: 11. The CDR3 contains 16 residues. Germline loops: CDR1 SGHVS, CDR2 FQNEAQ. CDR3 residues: CASSPHETGLNSPLHF. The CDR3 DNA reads TGTGCCAGCAGCCCTCACGAGACAGGGTTGAATTCACCCCTCCACTTT.